The sequence of this TCR beta chain was determined in a study of CD8 T cells in ankylosing spondylitis. Study-level findings and limits: Blood from ankylosing spondylitis patients appeared to carry a characteristic roughly 8-variant TCR beta motif. Peripheral blood held disease-linked clones only at relatively low frequency, and these were CD8+.

The V gene's germline CDR1 is LNHNV and CDR2 YYDKDF (reference sequence). This CDR3 contains 14 residues. Trimming left V 0 bases short and J 7 bases short, with 10 bases between. This clonotype was observed many times. What it binds is unknown. Each CDR3 protein is one row after TCRdb ran MiXCR on the 5' RACE reads. This table holds under 200,000 distinct CDR3 sequences, 9.8% found once. The sequence was collected from a female donor with ankylosing spondylitis or in good health (not recorded which). The chain recombines TRBV15 with TRBJ1-5, with D maybe TRBD1 (6 bases). Sequencing used blood, either unsorted or a sorted T cell fraction (not recorded which). The chain's CDR3 is CATSRDRGTQPQHF. The CDR3 DNA is TGTGCCACCAGCAGAGACAGGGGAACCCAGCCCCAGCATTTT.